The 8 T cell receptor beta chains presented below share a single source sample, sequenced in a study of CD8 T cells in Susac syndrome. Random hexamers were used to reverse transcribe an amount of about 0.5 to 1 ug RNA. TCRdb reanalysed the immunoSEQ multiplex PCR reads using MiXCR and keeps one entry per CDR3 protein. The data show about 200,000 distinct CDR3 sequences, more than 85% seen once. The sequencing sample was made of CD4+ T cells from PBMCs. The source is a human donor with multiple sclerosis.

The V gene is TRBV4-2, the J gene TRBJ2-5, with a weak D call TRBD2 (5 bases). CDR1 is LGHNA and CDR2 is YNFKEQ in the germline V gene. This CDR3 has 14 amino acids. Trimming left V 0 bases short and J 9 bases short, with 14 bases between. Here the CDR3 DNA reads TGTGCCAGCAGCCAAGATGTCGCCGCCGGGGCCCAGTACTTC. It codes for CASSQDVAAGAQYF.

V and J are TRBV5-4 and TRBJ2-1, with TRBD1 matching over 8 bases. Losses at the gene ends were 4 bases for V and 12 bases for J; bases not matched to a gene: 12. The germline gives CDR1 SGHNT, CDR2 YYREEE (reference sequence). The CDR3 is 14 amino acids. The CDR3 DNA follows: TGTGCCAGCAGCAAACCTACCGACAGGGGAGGGCAGTTCTTC. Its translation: CASSKPTDRGGQFF.

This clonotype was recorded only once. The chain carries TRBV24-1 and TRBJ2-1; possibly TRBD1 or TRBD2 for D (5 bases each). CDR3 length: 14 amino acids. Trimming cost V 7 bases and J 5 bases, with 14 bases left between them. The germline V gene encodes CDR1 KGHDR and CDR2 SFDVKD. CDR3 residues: CATSGAGPNNEQFF. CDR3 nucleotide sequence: TGTGCCACCAGCGGGGCGGGTCCCAACAATGAGCAGTTCTTC.

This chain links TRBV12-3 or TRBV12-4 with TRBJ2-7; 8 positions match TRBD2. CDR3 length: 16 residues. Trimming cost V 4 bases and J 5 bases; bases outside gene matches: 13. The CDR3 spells CASSSYGTRIVHEQYF. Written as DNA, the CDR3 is TGTGCCAGCAGTTCATACGGGACTAGGATTGTCCACGAGCAGTACTTC.

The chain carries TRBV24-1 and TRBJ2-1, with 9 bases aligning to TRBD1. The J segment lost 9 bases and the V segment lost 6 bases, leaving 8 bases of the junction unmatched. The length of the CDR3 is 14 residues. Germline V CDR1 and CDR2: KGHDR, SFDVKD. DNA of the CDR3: TGTGCCACCAGTAGACAGGGGGGAGGAGCTGAGCAGTTCTTC. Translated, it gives CATSRQGGGAEQFF.

The CDR3 DNA is TGCAGCCACCAGGGAATGAACACTGAAGCTTTCTTT. Protein: CSHQGMNTEAFF. The chain employs TRBV29-1 and TRBJ1-1; a possible D gene is TRBD1 (5 bases). V lost 8 bases and J 0 bases, leaving 10 bases between the germline ends. The CDR3 contains 12 residues. Germline-derived CDR1 and CDR2 are SQVTM and ANQGSEA.

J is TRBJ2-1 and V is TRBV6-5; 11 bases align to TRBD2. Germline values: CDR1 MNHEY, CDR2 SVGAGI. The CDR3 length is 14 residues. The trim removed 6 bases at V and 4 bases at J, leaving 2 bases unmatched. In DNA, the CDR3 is TGTGCCAGCAGGACTAGCGGGGAGTACAATGAGCAGTTCTTC. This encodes CASRTSGEYNEQFF.

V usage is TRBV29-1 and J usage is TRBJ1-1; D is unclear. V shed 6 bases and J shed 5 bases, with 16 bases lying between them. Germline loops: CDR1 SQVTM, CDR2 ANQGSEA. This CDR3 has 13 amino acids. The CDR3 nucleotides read TGCAGCGTCGGTGCTGTGATGGGGACTGAAGCTTTCTTT. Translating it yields CSVGAVMGTEAFF.